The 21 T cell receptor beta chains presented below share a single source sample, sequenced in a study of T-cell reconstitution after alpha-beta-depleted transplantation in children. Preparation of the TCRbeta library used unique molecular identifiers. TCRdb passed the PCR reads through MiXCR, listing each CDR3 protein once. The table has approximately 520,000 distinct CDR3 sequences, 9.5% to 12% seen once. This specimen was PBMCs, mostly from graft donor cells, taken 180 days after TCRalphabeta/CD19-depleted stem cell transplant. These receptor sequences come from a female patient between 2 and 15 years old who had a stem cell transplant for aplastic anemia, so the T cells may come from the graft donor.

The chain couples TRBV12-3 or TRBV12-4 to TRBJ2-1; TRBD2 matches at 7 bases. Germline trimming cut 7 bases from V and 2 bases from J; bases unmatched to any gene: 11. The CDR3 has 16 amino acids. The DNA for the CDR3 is TGTGCCAGCACCATCCCGGGGGGACTAACCTACAATGAGCAGTTCTTC. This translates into CASTIPGGLTYNEQFF.

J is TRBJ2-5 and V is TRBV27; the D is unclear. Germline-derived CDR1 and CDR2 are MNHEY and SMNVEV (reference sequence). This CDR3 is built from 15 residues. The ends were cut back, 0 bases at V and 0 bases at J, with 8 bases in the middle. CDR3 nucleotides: TGTGCCAGCAGTTTATCGACACCCTACCAAGAGACCCAGTACTTC. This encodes CASSLSTPYQETQYF.

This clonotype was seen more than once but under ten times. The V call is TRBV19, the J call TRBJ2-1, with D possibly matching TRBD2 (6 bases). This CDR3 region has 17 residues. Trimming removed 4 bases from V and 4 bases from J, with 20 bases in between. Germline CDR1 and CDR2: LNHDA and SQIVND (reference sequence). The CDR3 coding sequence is TGTGCCAGTAGTAAAAACCCCGGGACTCTCAGGTACAATGAGCAGTTCTTC. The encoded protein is CASSKNPGTLRYNEQFF.

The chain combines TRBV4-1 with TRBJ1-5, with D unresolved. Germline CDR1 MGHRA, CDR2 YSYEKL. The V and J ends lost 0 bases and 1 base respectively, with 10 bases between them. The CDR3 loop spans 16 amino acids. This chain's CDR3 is CASSQEIGRSNQPQHF. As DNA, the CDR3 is TGCGCCAGCAGCCAAGAGATCGGCAGGAGCAATCAGCCCCAGCATTTT.

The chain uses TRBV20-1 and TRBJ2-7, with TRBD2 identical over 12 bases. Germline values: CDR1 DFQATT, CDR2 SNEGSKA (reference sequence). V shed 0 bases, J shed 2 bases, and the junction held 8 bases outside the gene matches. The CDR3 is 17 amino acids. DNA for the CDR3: TGCAGTGCTAGAGATCCGTCGACTAGCGGGGGTCCCTACGAGCAGTACTTC. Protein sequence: CSARDPSTSGGPYEQYF.

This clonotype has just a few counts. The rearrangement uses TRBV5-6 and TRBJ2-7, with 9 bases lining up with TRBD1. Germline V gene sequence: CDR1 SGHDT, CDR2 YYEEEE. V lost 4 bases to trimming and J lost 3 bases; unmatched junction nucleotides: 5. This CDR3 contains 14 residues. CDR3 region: CASSLGQGIYEQYV. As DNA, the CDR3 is TGTGCCAGCAGCCTAGGACAGGGGATCTACGAGCAGTACGTC.

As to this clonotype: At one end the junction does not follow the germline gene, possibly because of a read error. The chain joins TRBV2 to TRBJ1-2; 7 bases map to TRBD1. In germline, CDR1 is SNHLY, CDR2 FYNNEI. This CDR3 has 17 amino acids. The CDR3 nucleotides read TGTACCAGCAGTCCCTCAACAGGGGTAGCCTCCAACTATGGCTACACCTTC. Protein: CTSSPSTGVASNYGYTF.

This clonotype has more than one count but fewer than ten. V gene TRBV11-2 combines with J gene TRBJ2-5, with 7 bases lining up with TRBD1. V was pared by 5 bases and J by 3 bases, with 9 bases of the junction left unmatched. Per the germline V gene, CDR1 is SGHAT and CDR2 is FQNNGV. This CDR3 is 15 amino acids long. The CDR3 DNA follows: TGTGCCAGCAGCCCCCGCCCCACAGGGGAAGAGACCCAGTACTTC. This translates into CASSPRPTGEETQYF.

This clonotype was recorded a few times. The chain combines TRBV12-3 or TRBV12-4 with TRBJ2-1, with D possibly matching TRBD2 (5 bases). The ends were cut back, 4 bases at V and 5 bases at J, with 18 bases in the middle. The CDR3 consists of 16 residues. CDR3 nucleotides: TGTGCCAGCAGTTGGCTCCCCGAGGCTAGCCACAATGAGCAGTTCTTC. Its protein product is CASSWLPEASHNEQFF.

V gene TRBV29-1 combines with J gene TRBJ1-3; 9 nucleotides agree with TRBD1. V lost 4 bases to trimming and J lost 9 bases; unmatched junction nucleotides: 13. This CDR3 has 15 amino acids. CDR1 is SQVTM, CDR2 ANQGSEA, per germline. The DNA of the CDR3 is TGCAGCGTTGCTTATGAGGGGACAGGGCATGTCACCATATATTTT. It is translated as CSVAYEGTGHVTIYF.

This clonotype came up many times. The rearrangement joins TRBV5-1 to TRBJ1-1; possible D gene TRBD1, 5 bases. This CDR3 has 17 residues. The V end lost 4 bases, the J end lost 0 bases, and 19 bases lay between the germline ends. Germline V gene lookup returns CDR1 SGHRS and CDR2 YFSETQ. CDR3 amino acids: CASSPALAPGLNTEAFF. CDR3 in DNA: TGCGCCAGCAGCCCGGCCTTGGCCCCAGGGCTGAACACTGAAGCTTTCTTT.

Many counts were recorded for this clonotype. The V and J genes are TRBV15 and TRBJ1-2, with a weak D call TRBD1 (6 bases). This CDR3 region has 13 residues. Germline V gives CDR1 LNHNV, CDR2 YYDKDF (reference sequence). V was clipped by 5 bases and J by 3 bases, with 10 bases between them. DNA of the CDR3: TGTGCCACCAGCCCAGGGGAGGACTATGGCTACACCTTC. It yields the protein CATSPGEDYGYTF.

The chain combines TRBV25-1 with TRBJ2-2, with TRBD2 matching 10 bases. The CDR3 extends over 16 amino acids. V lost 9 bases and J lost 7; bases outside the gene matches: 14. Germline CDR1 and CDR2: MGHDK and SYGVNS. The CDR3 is CASRGGASGSGGELFF. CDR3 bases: TGTGCCAGTAGAGGGGGGGCTAGCGGGAGTGGCGGGGAGCTGTTTTTT.

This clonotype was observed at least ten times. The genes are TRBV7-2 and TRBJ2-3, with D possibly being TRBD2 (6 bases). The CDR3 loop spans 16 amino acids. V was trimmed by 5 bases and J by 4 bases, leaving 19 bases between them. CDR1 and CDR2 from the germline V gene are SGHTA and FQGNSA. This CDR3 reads CASSLPEGVIPDTQYF. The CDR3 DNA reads TGTGCCAGCAGCCTCCCGGAGGGCGTAATCCCAGATACGCAGTATTTT. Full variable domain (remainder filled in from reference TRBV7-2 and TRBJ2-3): GAGVSQSPSNKVTEKGKDVELRCDPISGHTALYWYRQSLGQGLEFLIYFQGNSAPDKSGLPSDRFSAERTGGSVSTLTIQRTQQEDSAVYLCASSLPEGVIPDTQYFGPGTRLTVL.

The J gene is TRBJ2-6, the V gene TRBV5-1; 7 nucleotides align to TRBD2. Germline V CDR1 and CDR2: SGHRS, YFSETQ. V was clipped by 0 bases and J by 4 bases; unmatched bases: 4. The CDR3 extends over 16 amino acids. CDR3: CASSLVAGAGANVLTF. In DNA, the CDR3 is TGCGCCAGCAGCTTGGTAGCGGGTGCCGGGGCCAACGTCCTGACTTTC.

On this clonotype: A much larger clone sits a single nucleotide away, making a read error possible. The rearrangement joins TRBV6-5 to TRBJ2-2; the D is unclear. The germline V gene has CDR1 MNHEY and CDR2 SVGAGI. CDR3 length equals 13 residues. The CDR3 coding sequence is TGTGCCACCAGTTACCAAGCCCTCGGGGAGCTGTTTTTT. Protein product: CATSYQALGELFF.

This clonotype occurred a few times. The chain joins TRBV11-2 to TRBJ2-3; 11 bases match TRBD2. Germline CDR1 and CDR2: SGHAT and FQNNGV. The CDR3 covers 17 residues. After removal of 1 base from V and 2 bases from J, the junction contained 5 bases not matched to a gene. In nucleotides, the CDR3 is TGTGCCAGCAGCTTAGGGTCTAGCGGGAGGCTCACAGATACGCAGTATTTT. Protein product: CASSLGSSGRLTDTQYF.

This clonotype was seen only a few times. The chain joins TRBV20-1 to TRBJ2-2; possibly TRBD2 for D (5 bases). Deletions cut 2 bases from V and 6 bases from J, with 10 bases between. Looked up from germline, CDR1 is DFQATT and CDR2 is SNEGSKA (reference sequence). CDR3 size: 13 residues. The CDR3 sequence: CSARPSGAGELFF. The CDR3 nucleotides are TGCAGTGCTAGACCCTCCGGGGCCGGGGAGCTGTTTTTT.

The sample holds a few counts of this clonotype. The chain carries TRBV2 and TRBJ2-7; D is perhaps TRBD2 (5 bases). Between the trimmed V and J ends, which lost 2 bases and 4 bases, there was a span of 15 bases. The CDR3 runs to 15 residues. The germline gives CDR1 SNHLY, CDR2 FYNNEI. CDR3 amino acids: CASSEIRSGPYEQYV. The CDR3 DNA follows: TGTGCCAGCAGTGAAATAAGGAGCGGCCCATACGAGCAGTACGTC.

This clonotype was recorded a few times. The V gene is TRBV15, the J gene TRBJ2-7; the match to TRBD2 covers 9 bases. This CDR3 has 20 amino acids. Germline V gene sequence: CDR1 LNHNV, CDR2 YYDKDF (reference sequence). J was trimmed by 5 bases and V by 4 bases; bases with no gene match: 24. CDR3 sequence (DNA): TGTGCCACCAGCATCGGCGGTGGAGTGATAGATCTAGCGGGAATCAACGAGCAGTACGTC. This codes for CATSIGGGVIDLAGINEQYV.

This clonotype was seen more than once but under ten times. The CDR3 sequence is CASSQDGGSGTGELFF. The CDR3 region has the DNA TGCGCCAGCAGCCAAGATGGCGGGAGCGGAACCGGGGAGCTGTTTTTT. The chain employs TRBV4-1 and TRBJ2-2; 7 bases are a match to TRBD2. The germline gives CDR1 MGHRA, CDR2 YSYEKL. The CDR3 is 16 amino acids. V lost 0 bases to trimming and J lost 5 bases; unmatched junction nucleotides: 6.